Listed below are T cell receptor beta chains from one sample, sequenced in a study of CD8 T cells in Susac syndrome. A single record per CDR3 protein comes from TCRdb applying MiXCR to the immunoSEQ multiplex PCR reads. The sample carries approximately 160,000 distinct CDR3 sequences, around 93% recorded once. Sequences were obtained from CD4+ T cells from PBMCs. These receptors were taken from a human donor with multiple sclerosis. Each CDR3 is given with its conserved first and last residue. The D gene is left open where the match is weak. Rows give clone size only sometimes, using once, few, many, or a class for an expanded clone.

size	V	D	J	DNA	CDR3
.	TRBV3-1	.	TRBJ1-2	TGTGCCAGCAGCCAAGATGGGATGGGGGCACATGGCTACACCTTC	CASSQDGMGAHGYTF
.	TRBV27	.	TRBJ1-4	TGTGCCAGCAGTTTAACAGGGTTTGGGCAGTTTAATGAAAAACTGTTTTTT	CASSLTGFGQFNEKLFF
.	TRBV2	.	TRBJ2-5	TGTGCCAGCAGTCGGAGTGCCGAAGAAACCCAGTACTTC	CASSRSAEETQYF
.	TRBV28	TRBD1	TRBJ2-1	TGTGCCAGCAGTCTGCGACCGGGACAGGGGGCCTGGGATGAGCAGTTCTTC	CASSLRPGQGAWDEQFF
.	TRBV15	.	TRBJ2-6	TGTGCCACCAGCAGAGATTTGATGGGGCAGGGGCGACTTAACTCTGGGGCCAACGTCCTGACTTTC	CATSRDLMGQGRLNSGANVLTF
.	TRBV10-3	TRBD1	TRBJ1-2	TGTGCCATCAAAGACAGGGGAGAAGACTATGGCTACACCTTC	CAIKDRGEDYGYTF
.	TRBV7-2	TRBD1	TRBJ1-2	TGTGCCAGCAGCCGGGGACAGCCTAACTATGGCTACACCTTC	CASSRGQPNYGYTF
.	TRBV30	.	TRBJ1-4	TGTGCCTGGACCCAAACTGGAGAAAAACTGTTTTTT	CAWTQTGEKLFF
.	TRBV2	.	TRBJ2-2	TGTGCCACGGGCGGCGGAGCGAACACCGGGGAGCTGTTTTTT	CATGGGANTGELFF
once	TRBV2	.	TRBJ2-2	TGTGCCAGCAGGGGAATAACTACCGGGGAGCTGTTTTTT	CASRGITTGELFF
.	TRBV28	TRBD1	TRBJ1-2	TGTGCCAGCAGTTTACTCAGGGGGCTAGGTGGCTACACCTTC	CASSLLRGLGGYTF
.	TRBV20-1	.	TRBJ1-3	TGCAGTGCTAGTAATTCCGGAAACACCATATATTTT	CSASNSGNTIYF
.	TRBV5-6	TRBD1	TRBJ2-1	TGTGCCAGCAGCTTCGGGACAGTCTACAATGAGCAGTTCTTC	CASSFGTVYNEQFF
.	TRBV4-1	.	TRBJ1-4	TGCGCCAGCAGCCGAGCGGGCCAGGGAGGTGAAAAACTGTTTTTT	CASSRAGQGGEKLFF
.	TRBV20-1	.	TRBJ1-5	TGCAGTGCTAGAGGTGGTGGAGGGAAGGGAGAGCATTTT	CSARGGGGKGEHF
.	TRBV2	TRBD2	TRBJ2-1	TGTGCCAGCAGTGAAGGAATAACGGGGGGGGCCTACAATGAGCAGTTCTTC	CASSEGITGGAYNEQFF
.	TRBV14	TRBD1	TRBJ1-5	TGTGCCAGCAGCCTCTCGGACAGGGGGTCATTTCGGCGTCAGCCCCAGCATTTT	CASSLSDRGSFRRQPQHF
.	TRBV12-3/TRBV12-4	.	TRBJ1-1	TGTGCCAGCAGTTTCGTAACAGGGCGAGCTTTCTTT	CASSFVTGRAFF
.	TRBV28	.	TRBJ1-2	TGTGCCAGCAGACCGACAGGCTCGGGCTACACCTTC	CASRPTGSGYTF
.	TRBV11-2	TRBD2	TRBJ2-7	TGTGCCAGCAGCACGGGACTAGAATCCTACGAGCAGTACTTC	CASSTGLESYEQYF
.	TRBV28	TRBD1	TRBJ1-2	TGTGCCAGCATCGGACAGGACTATGGCTACACCTTC	CASIGQDYGYTF
.	TRBV18	TRBD2	TRBJ2-1	TGTGCCAGCAGTCTAGCGGGAGGCTACAATGAGCAGTTCTTC	CASSLAGGYNEQFF
.	TRBV6-5	.	TRBJ1-5	TGTGCCAGCAGTTATACGGGGGGAAGCTGGCCCCAGCATTTT	CASSYTGGSWPQHF
.	TRBV19	.	TRBJ2-1	TGTGCCAGTAGTATCTGGGGTGAGCAGTTCTTC	CASSIWGEQFF